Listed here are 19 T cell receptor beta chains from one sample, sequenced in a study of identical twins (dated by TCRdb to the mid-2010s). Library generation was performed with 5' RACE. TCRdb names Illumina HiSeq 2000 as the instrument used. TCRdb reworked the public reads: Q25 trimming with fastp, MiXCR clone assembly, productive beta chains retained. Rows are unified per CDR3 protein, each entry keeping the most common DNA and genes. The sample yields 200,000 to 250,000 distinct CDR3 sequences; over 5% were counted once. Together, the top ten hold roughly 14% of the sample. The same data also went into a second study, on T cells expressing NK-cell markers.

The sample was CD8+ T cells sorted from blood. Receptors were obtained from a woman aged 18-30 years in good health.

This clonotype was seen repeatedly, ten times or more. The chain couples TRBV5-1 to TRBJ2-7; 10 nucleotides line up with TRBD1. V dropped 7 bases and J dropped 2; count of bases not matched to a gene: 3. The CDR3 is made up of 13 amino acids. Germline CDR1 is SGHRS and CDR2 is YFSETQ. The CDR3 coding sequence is TGCGCCAGCGGGACAGGGGTCCCCTACGAGCAGTACTTC. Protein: CASGTGVPYEQYF.

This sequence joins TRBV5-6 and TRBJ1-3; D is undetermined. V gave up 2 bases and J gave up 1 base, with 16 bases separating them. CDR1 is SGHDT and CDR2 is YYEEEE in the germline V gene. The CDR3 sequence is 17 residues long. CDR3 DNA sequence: TGTGCCAGCAGCTTCGGAGTAGGAAGAAGATCTGGAAACACCATATATTTT. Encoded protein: CASSFGVGRRSGNTIYF. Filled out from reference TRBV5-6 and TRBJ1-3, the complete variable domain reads DAGVTQSPTHLIKTRGQQVTLRCSPKSGHDTVSWYQQALGQGPQFIFQYYEEEERQRGNFPDRFSGHQFPNYSSELNVNALLLGDSALYLCASSFGVGRRSGNTIYFGEGSWLTVV.

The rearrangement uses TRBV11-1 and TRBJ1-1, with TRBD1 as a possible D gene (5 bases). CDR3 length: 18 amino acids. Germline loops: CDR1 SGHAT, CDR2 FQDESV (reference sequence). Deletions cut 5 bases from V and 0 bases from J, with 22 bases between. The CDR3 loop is CASSHSYGTDTLNTEAFF. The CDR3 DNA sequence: TGTGCCAGCAGCCATTCATACGGGACGGATACTTTGAACACTGAAGCTTTCTTT.

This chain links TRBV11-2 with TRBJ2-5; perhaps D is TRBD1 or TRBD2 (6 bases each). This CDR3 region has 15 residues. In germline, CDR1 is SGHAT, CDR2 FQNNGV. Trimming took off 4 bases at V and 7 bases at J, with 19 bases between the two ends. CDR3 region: CASSSPGEGEVTQYF. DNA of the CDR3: TGTGCCAGCAGCTCCCCGGGCGAGGGGGAGGTGACCCAGTACTTC. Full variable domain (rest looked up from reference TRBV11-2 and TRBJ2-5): EAGVAQSPRYKIIEKRQSVAFWCNPISGHATLYWYQQILGQGPKLLIQFQNNGVVDDSQLPKDRFSAERLKGVDSTLKIQPAKLEDSAVYLCASSSPGEGEVTQYFGPGTRLLVL.

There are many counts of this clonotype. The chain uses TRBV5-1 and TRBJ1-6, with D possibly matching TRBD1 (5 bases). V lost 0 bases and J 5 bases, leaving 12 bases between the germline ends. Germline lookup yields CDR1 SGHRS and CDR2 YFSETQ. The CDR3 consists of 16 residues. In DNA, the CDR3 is TGCGCCAGCAGCTTGGCCTGGGGCAGGGATAATTCACCCCTCCACTTT. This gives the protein CASSLAWGRDNSPLHF. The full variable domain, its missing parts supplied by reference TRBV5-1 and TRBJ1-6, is KAGVTQTPRYLIKTRGQQVTLSCSPISGHRSVSWYQQTPGQGLQFLFEYFSETQRNKGNFPGRFSGRQFSNSRSEMNVSTLELGDSALYLCASSLAWGRDNSPLHFGNGTRLTVT.

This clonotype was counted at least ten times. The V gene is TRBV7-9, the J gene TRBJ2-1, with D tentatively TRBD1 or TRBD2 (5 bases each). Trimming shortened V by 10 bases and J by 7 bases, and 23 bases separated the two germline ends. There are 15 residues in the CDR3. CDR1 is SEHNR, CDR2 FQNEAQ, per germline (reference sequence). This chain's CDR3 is CAIDPGSGLRNEQFF. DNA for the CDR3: TGTGCCATCGACCCAGGGAGCGGCCTCCGGAATGAGCAGTTCTTC.

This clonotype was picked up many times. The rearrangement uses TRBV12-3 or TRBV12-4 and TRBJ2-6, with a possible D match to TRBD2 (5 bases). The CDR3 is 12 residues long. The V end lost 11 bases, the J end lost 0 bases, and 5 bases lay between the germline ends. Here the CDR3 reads CAEGSGANVLTF. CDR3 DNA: TGTGCCGAGGGCTCTGGGGCCAACGTCCTGACTTTC.

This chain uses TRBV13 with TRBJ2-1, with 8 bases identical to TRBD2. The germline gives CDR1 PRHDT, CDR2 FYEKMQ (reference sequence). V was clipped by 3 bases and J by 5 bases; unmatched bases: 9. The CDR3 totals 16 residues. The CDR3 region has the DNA TGTGCCAGCAGCTTTCCATCGAGCGGGAGACACAATGAGCAGTTCTTC. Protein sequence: CASSFPSSGRHNEQFF.

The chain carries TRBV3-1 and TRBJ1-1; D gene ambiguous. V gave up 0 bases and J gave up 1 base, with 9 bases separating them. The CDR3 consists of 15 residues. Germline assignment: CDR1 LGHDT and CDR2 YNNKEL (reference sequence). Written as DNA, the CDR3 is TGTGCCAGCAGCCAAGACCTCCCTACGAACACTGAAGCTTTCTTT. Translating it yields CASSQDLPTNTEAFF.

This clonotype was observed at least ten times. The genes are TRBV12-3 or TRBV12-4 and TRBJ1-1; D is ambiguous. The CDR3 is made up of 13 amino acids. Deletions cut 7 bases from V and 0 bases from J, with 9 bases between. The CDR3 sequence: CASNQDLNTEAFF. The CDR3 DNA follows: TGTGCCAGCAACCAGGACCTGAACACTGAAGCTTTCTTT.

The CDR3 region is CAWSVSGGGNEKLFF. CDR3 DNA sequence: TGTGCCTGGAGTGTATCCGGGGGCGGTAATGAAAAACTGTTTTTT. The genes are TRBV30 and TRBJ1-4; maybe TRBD1 (6 bases). From germline, CDR1 is GTSNPN and CDR2 SVGIG (reference sequence). The CDR3 consists of 15 residues. Trimming left V 0 bases short and J 4 bases short, with 12 bases between.

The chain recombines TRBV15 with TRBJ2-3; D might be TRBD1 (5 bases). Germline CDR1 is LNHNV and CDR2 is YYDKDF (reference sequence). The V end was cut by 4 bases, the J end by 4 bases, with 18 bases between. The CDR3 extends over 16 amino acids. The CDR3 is CATSKGIGVVADTQYF. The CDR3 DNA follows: TGTGCCACCAGCAAAGGGATAGGGGTAGTAGCAGATACGCAGTATTTT.

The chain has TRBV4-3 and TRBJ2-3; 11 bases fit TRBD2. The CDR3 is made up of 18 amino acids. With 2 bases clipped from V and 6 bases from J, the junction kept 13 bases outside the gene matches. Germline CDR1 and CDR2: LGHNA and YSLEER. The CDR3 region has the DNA TGCGCCAGCAGCCAACCCTCGGGGCTAGCGGGAGGTTCGGATACGCAGTATTTT. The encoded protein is CASSQPSGLAGGSDTQYF.

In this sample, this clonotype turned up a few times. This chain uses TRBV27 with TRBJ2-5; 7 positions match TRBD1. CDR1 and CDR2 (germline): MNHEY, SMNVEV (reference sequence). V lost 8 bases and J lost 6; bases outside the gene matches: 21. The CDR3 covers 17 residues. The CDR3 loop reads CASSGYPPAGTEKTQYF. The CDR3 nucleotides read TGTGCCAGCTCCGGATACCCCCCGGCAGGGACAGAAAAGACCCAGTACTTC.

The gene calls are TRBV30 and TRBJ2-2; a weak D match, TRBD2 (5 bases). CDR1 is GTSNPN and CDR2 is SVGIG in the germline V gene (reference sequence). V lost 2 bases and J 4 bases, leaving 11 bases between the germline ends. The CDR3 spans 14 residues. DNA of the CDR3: TGTGCCTGGAGTAATGGTGCGGGCACCGGGGAGCTGTTTTTT. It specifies CAWSNGAGTGELFF.

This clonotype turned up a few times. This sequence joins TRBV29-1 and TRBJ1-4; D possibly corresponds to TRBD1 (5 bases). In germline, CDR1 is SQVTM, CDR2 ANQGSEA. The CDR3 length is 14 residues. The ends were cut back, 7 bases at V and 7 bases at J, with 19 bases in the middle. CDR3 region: CSAWAGGNAEKLFF. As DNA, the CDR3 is TGCAGCGCTTGGGCGGGGGGGAATGCTGAAAAACTGTTTTTT.

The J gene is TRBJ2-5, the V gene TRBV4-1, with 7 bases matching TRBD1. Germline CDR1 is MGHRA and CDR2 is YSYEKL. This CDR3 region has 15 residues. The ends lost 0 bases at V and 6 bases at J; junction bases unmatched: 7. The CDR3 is CASSQDNRGVKTQYF. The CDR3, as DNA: TGCGCCAGCAGCCAAGATAACAGGGGAGTCAAGACCCAGTACTTC.

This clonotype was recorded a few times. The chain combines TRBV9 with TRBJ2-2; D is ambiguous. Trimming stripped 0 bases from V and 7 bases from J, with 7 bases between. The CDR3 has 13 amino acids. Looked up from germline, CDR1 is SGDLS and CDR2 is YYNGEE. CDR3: CASSVVTGGELFF. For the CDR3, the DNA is TGTGCCAGCAGCGTAGTGACCGGCGGGGAGCTGTTTTTT.

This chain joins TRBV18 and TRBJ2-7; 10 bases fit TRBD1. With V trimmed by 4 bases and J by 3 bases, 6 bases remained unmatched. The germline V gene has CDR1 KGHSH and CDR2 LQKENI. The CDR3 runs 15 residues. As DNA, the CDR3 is TGTGCCAGCTCACTACCGGGACAGGGGCTCTACGAGCAGTACTTC. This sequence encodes CASSLPGQGLYEQYF.